The 29 T cell receptor beta chains presented below share a single source sample, sequenced in a study of blood T cell repertoires in COVID-19. Profiling relied on immunoSEQ multiplex PCR, and the TCRdb table lists in-frame clones only, not all of them. The repertoire holds about 160,000 clones, with 70% to 90% as singletons. Sequencing used PBMCs or T cells enriched from blood (not recorded which). These receptors all come from a woman aged 45 to 65 who had recovered from COVID-19.

This chain links TRBV4-1 with TRBJ1-1; 7 bases fit TRBD1. This CDR3 is 14 amino acids long. Germline V gives CDR1 MGHRA, CDR2 YSYEKL. The V gene end was trimmed by 3 bases and the J gene end by 6 bases; junction bases not matched to a gene: 7. The DNA for the CDR3 is TGCGCCAGCAGCCACCTCAGGGACAGCTCTGAAGCTTTCTTT. The encoded protein is CASSHLRDSSEAFF.

This clone has only a few counts. The V gene is TRBV19, the J gene TRBJ1-2, with 7 bases identical to TRBD1. The CDR3 runs to 14 residues. The germline V gene encodes CDR1 LNHDA and CDR2 SQIVND (reference sequence). Germline trimming cut 6 bases from V and 4 bases from J; bases unmatched to any gene: 8. The CDR3 nucleotides read TGTGCCAGTAGAAGGACAGGTGAATTCTATGGCTACACCTTC. It is translated as CASRRTGEFYGYTF.

This clone was seen a single time. CDR3 coding DNA: TGTGCCAGCAGCAGGATTTTTTCAAGGGCACAGGGAAATTCACCCCTCCACTTT. Its protein product is CASSRIFSRAQGNSPLHF. The chain employs TRBV6-2 or TRBV6-3 and TRBJ1-6, with D perhaps TRBD1 (6 bases). In germline, CDR1 is MNHEY, CDR2 SVGEGT. The CDR3 is 18 amino acids. Trimming pared 6 bases from V and 7 bases from J, leaving 25 bases between.

This clone was recorded a few times. DNA of the CDR3: TGTGCCTGGAGTGTAGGGGGACAGCTAAATTCACCCCTCCACTTT. Its protein is CAWSVGGQLNSPLHF. The chain is built from TRBV30 and TRBJ1-6; 7 nucleotides agree with TRBD1. The germline gives CDR1 GTSNPN, CDR2 SVGIG (reference sequence). The CDR3 contains 15 residues. The V gene end was trimmed by 0 bases and the J gene end by 7 bases; junction bases not matched to a gene: 6.

The V and J genes are TRBV3-1 (or the pseudogene TRBV3-2) and TRBJ1-5; D is uncertain. The CDR3 loop spans 15 amino acids. Germline V lookup: CDR1 LGHDT, CDR2 YNNKEL (reference sequence). V lost 11 bases to trimming and J lost 2 bases, with 19 bases between them. The CDR3 loop reads CALPTAGSRNQPQHF. For the CDR3, the DNA is TGTGCCCTACCCACAGCAGGTAGTCGCAATCAGCCCCAGCATTTT.

This clone has a single count. This chain connects TRBV18 to TRBJ2-3; 9 positions agree with TRBD2. The germline gives CDR1 KGHSH, CDR2 LQKENI. The CDR3 covers 15 residues. The V gene end was trimmed by 6 bases and the J gene end by 2 bases; junction bases not matched to a gene: 6. As DNA, the CDR3 is TGTGCCAGCTCGCCCGTAGCGGGGGACACAGATACGCAGTATTTT. Protein: CASSPVAGDTDTQYF.

The V call is TRBV7-2, the J call TRBJ2-7; 10 positions agree with TRBD2. The CDR3 is 16 residues long. Losses at the gene ends were 5 bases for V and 3 bases for J; bases not matched to a gene: 10. The germline V gene has CDR1 SGHTA and CDR2 FQGNSA. This CDR3 reads CASSPGRVAGGYEQYF. The CDR3 region has the DNA TGTGCCAGCAGCCCCGGTCGAGTAGCGGGGGGCTACGAGCAGTACTTC.

A single count supports this clone. The V gene is TRBV5-6, the J gene TRBJ1-6, with a weak D call TRBD1 (6 bases). The V gene's germline CDR1 is SGHDT and CDR2 YYEEEE. V lost 5 bases and J lost 7, with 16 bases in between. This CDR3 has 15 residues. The CDR3 protein is CASRVDTGINSPLHF. CDR3 bases: TGTGCCAGCAGAGTAGATACAGGGATCAATTCACCCCTCCACTTT.

J is TRBJ1-1 and V is TRBV11-3; D is ambiguous. Germline loops: CDR1 SGHNT, CDR2 YENEEA. The CDR3 sequence is 15 residues long. Trimming took 2 bases from V and 1 from J, leaving 11 bases between them. DNA of the CDR3: TGTGCCAGCAGCTTAAGGAGGGCGGGGAACACTGAAGCTTTCTTT. Protein: CASSLRRAGNTEAFF.

The sample holds one count of this clone. V is TRBV3-1 (or the pseudogene TRBV3-2) and J is TRBJ2-5; D may be TRBD2 (6 bases). The CDR3 is 18 amino acids. The V end lost 0 bases, the J end lost 1 base, and 18 bases lay between the germline ends. Germline V gene sequence: CDR1 LGHDT, CDR2 YNNKEL (reference sequence). The CDR3 DNA follows: TGTGCCAGCAGCCAAGATCCCCAAGTATGCGGGGTCCAAGAGACCCAGTACTTC. It yields the protein CASSQDPQVCGVQETQYF.

This chain links TRBV2 with TRBJ1-6; D call uncertain. The germline V gene encodes CDR1 SNHLY and CDR2 FYNNEI. V was clipped by 6 bases and J by 9 bases, with 9 bases between them. The CDR3 consists of 12 residues. The CDR3 region is CASRRESSPLHF. The CDR3 nucleotides read TGTGCCAGCAGACGAGAAAGTTCACCCCTCCACTTT. The full variable domain, completed using reference TRBV2 and TRBJ1-6, is EPEVTQTPSHQVTQMGQEVILRCVPISNHLYFYWYRQILGQKVEFLVSFYNNEISEKSEIFDDQFSVERPDGSNFTLKIRSTKLEDSAMYFCASRRESSPLHFGNGTRLTVT.

The rearrangement links TRBV14 to TRBJ2-1; a weak D match, TRBD2 (7 bases). Germline lookup yields CDR1 SGHDN and CDR2 FVKESK. The CDR3 sequence is 15 residues long. The V gene lost 4 bases and the J gene lost 8 bases, with 18 bases spanning the gap. CDR3 loop: CASSLGWGGADEQFF. The DNA of the CDR3 is TGTGCCAGCAGCCTCGGCTGGGGGGGGGCGGATGAGCAGTTCTTC.

V and J are TRBV7-2 and TRBJ2-1; no reliable D call. This CDR3 has 12 amino acids. Per the germline V gene, CDR1 is SGHTA and CDR2 is FQGNSA. The V and J ends lost 6 bases and 7 bases respectively, with 10 bases between them. The CDR3 sequence is CASRLIRNEQFF. The DNA for the CDR3 is TGTGCCAGCAGATTGATTAGAAATGAGCAGTTCTTC.

The gene calls are TRBV7-2 and TRBJ2-1; D call uncertain. V shed 1 base and J shed 2 bases, with 6 bases lying between them. This CDR3 spans 14 amino acids. CDR1 is SGHTA and CDR2 is FQGNSA in the germline V gene. The CDR3 DNA sequence: TGTGCCAGCAGCTTAGTTGCGACCTACAATGAGCAGTTCTTC. Translated: CASSLVATYNEQFF. The full variable domain, with the rest looked up from reference TRBV7-2 and TRBJ2-1, is GAGVSQSPSNKVTEKGKDVELRCDPISGHTALYWYRQSLGQGLEFLIYFQGNSAPDKSGLPSDRFSAERTGGSVSTLTIQRTQQEDSAVYLCASSLVATYNEQFFGPGTRLTVL.

In its sample, this clone was seen once. The V gene is TRBV19, the J gene TRBJ2-1; 11 nucleotides align to TRBD1. Germline V gives CDR1 LNHDA, CDR2 SQIVND (reference sequence). V lost 5 bases and J lost 0; bases outside the gene matches: 6. This CDR3 is 17 amino acids long. CDR3 in amino acids: CASSGRDRGSSYNEQFF. The CDR3 nucleotides read TGTGCCAGTAGTGGCCGGGACAGGGGGAGCTCCTACAATGAGCAGTTCTTC.

The chain couples TRBV7-9 to TRBJ2-1; 7 bases map to TRBD2. The CDR3 extends over 14 amino acids. The ends lost 6 bases at V and 1 base at J; junction bases unmatched: 3. The germline CDR1 and CDR2 sequences are SEHNR and FQNEAQ (reference sequence). CDR3 coding DNA: TGTGCCAGCAGAGCGGGGTTGTCCTACAATGAGCAGTTCTTC. Its protein is CASRAGLSYNEQFF.

The J gene is TRBJ1-1, the V gene TRBV7-8, with 8 bases that match TRBD1. Germline values: CDR1 SGHVS, CDR2 FQNEAQ. This CDR3 region has 15 residues. With 3 bases clipped from V and 1 base from J, the junction kept 4 bases outside the gene matches. The chain's CDR3 is CASSFAGTGNTEAFF. In DNA, the CDR3 is TGTGCCAGCAGCTTTGCGGGGACAGGGAACACTGAAGCTTTCTTT.

V usage is TRBV7-3 and J usage is TRBJ1-6; D is unresolved. Per germline, CDR1 SGHTA and CDR2 FQGTGA. This CDR3 spans 13 amino acids. With 2 bases removed from V and 7 bases from J, the gap between germline ends came to 6 bases. The CDR3 nucleotides are TGTGCCAGCAGCTTATCACGGAATTCACCCCTCCACTTT. This encodes CASSLSRNSPLHF.

This chain connects TRBV30 to TRBJ1-4, with D possibly matching TRBD1 (5 bases). V lost 5 bases to trimming and J lost 0 bases, with 13 bases between them. This CDR3 spans 15 amino acids. Germline loops: CDR1 GTSNPN, CDR2 SVGIG (reference sequence). The CDR3 region has the DNA TGTGCCTGGCTAGGGGCCAGGGCAACTAATGAAAAACTGTTTTTT. It codes for CAWLGARATNEKLFF.

The chain is built from TRBV25-1 and TRBJ2-3; D is unresolved. The germline CDR1 and CDR2 sequences are MGHDK and SYGVNS. The CDR3 spans 11 residues. V lost 5 bases and J 6 bases, leaving 6 bases between the germline ends. The CDR3 coding sequence is TGTGCCAGCAGTCGGTCTGATACGCAGTATTTT. Encoded protein: CASSRSDTQYF.

The chain combines TRBV6-5 with TRBJ1-2; 8 positions match TRBD1. Germline CDR1 MNHEY, CDR2 SVGAGI. Trimming removed 2 bases from V and 8 bases from J; junction bases left unmatched: 10. The CDR3 has 15 residues. CDR3 loop: CASSYQPGTGGGYTF. CDR3 nucleotide sequence: TGTGCCAGCAGTTACCAGCCCGGGACAGGTGGGGGCTACACCTTC.

This clone has only one observation. The chain employs TRBV24-1 and TRBJ1-5, with 10 nucleotides matching TRBD1. The germline CDR1 and CDR2 sequences are KGHDR and SFDVKD. V shed 12 bases and J 5 bases; nucleotides not matched to a gene: 9. The CDR3 runs 14 residues. CDR3 nucleotides: TGTGCCGCAGAATCCGGGACAGGGGATCAGCCCCAGCATTTT. It encodes CAAESGTGDQPQHF.

This clone was picked up one time. The V call is TRBV4-1, the J call TRBJ2-1; D gene unclear. Deletions cut 3 bases from V and 6 bases from J, with 6 bases between. This CDR3 spans 12 amino acids. Germline loops: CDR1 MGHRA, CDR2 YSYEKL. For the CDR3, the DNA is TGCGCCAGCAGCCAGCATAGCAATGAGCAGTTCTTC. Its translation: CASSQHSNEQFF.

The rearrangement links TRBV4-3 to TRBJ1-3; D gene ambiguous. V was pared by 0 bases and J by 4 bases, with 22 bases between. The germline CDR1 and CDR2 sequences are LGHNA and YSLEER. The CDR3 consists of 19 residues. DNA for the CDR3: TGCGCCAGCAGCCAAGAGCCCCCGAAAGTGAGGCGGCAAGGAAACACCATATATTTT. Translated: CASSQEPPKVRRQGNTIYF.

The chain uses TRBV24-1 and TRBJ2-1, with 8 bases fitting TRBD2. This CDR3 has 16 amino acids. V was pared by 9 bases and J by 0 bases, with 9 bases of the junction left unmatched. The germline V gene has CDR1 KGHDR and CDR2 SFDVKD. For the CDR3, the DNA is TGTGCCACCGGAAGCGGGGGCCTGAGCTCCTACAATGAGCAGTTCTTC. Amino acid sequence: CATGSGGLSSYNEQFF.

The J gene is TRBJ1-2, the V gene TRBV6-5; D possibly corresponds to TRBD1 (5 bases). From germline, CDR1 is MNHEY and CDR2 SVGAGI. Deletions cut 6 bases from V and 7 bases from J, with 15 bases between. This CDR3 is 13 amino acids long. The CDR3 coding sequence is TGTGCCAGCAGACGGACCAGGGAGGGTGGCTACACCTTC. Translating gives CASRRTREGGYTF.

V and J are TRBV24-1 and TRBJ1-5; 8 bases align to TRBD1. The germline gives CDR1 KGHDR, CDR2 SFDVKD. The trim removed 4 bases at V and 4 bases at J, leaving 5 bases unmatched. CDR3 length equals 15 residues. CDR3 region: CATSDPGTGNQPQHF. As DNA, the CDR3 is TGTGCCACCAGTGACCCGGGGACAGGTAATCAGCCCCAGCATTTT.

The V gene is TRBV18, the J gene TRBJ2-1; D gene uncertain. Deletions cut 6 bases from V and 0 bases from J, with 12 bases between. Germline CDR1 and CDR2: KGHSH and LQKENI. The CDR3 is 15 residues long. CDR3 bases: TGTGCCAGCTCCCCGGGTCCCAACTCCTACAATGAGCAGTTCTTC. Translating it yields CASSPGPNSYNEQFF.

The CDR3 loop is CASSAQGAGQPQHF. CDR3 in DNA: TGTGCCAGTAGTGCCCAGGGGGCAGGTCAGCCCCAGCATTTT. V is TRBV19 and J is TRBJ1-5; 8 bases map to TRBD1. The V gene's germline CDR1 is LNHDA and CDR2 SQIVND (reference sequence). This CDR3 region has 14 residues. The ends lost 5 bases at V and 6 bases at J; junction bases unmatched: 6.